This entry concerns a single TCR beta chain. Antigen: not known. Using CD45RO/CCR7/CD25/CD127/CD95/CD27, CD4+ naive, central memory, regulatory and stem cell-like memory cells were sorted. TCRB transcripts that were expressed got sequenced, as all of the isolated RNA had been reverse transcribed. Assay: immunoSEQ multiplex PCR; the TCRdb copy retains only in-frame clones and omits some. The sample lists 640,000 or so clones; over 12% were seen once. The CDR3 contains 14 residues. V gave up 5 bases and J gave up 5 bases; unmatched junction bases: 7. The germline CDR1 and CDR2 sequences are SGHRS and YFSETQ. The source of the sample is a study of beta chain features in type 1 diabetes. Broader study findings: Shorter TCRB CDR3s, moderately but significantly so, were found in Type 1 diabetes patients in all four CD4+ subsets. Patients with type 1 diabetes carried fewer insertions and had more deletions at their VDJ junctions. Across patients, naive, central memory and Treg TCRB repertoires exhibited apparently greater similarity than was observed across healthy donors.

Source material: naive CD4+ T cells from blood. This receptor was identified in a man younger than 35 with type 1 diabetes. The chain joins TRBV5-1 to TRBJ2-5, with TRBD1 matching 9 bases. The CDR3 is CASSPTGGWETQYF. The CDR3 nucleotides are TGCGCCAGCAGTCCTACAGGGGGCTGGGAGACCCAGTACTTC.